This T cell receptor (beta chain) originates from a study of OX40 agonist ivuxolimab in advanced cancers. The data were produced by immunoSEQ multiplex PCR, yet TCRdb's version contains in-frame clones alone and is incomplete. The data hold roughly 30,000 clones, with 85% to 95% observed a single time. Looked up from germline, CDR1 is SGHVS and CDR2 is FNYEAQ. The V end was cut by 10 bases, the J end by 2 bases, with 12 bases between. This CDR3 has 13 amino acids. The input for sequencing was CD4+ or CD8+ T cells sorted from blood, taken in a trial of the OX40 agonist ivuxolimab. This sequence was found in an adult with an advanced solid tumor such as melanoma, head and neck, liver or kidney cancer. V gene TRBV7-6 combines with J gene TRBJ2-4; D may match TRBD1 or TRBD2 (5 bases each). CDR3 protein: CATSWDPKNIQYF. The CDR3 region has the DNA TGTGCCACCTCGTGGGACCCCAAAAACATTCAGTACTTC.